Below, one TCR beta chain is given with its context. The target antigen is unknown. The same CDR3 is also encoded by other DNA sequences in this sample. The data are from a study of graft-versus-host responses after intestinal transplantation. Produced via immunoSEQ multiplex PCR; TCRdb's table is partial and in-frame only. The table shows tens of thousands of clones, with 92% occurring only once. CDR1 and CDR2 (germline): SGHTA, FQGNSA. The length of the CDR3 is 14 residues. V shed 11 bases, J shed 4 bases, and the junction held 8 bases outside the gene matches. Study-wide points: The recipient marrow held GvH clones, and some of them showed up first in ileum or blood.

The J gene is TRBJ2-2, the V gene TRBV7-2; TRBD1 agrees at 9 bases. The sequencing used unstimulated CD4+ T cells sorted from spleen or lymph node cells, collected before intestinal transplant. The sequence came from a human donor who received an intestinal transplant. CDR3 in DNA: TGTGCCTCTAACAGGGGGCGCGTCACCGGGGAGCTGTTTTTT. Its translation: CASNRGRVTGELFF.